Below, 18 T cell receptor beta chains from the same sample are listed, as sequenced in a study of Ad26.COV2.S vaccination and SARS-CoV-2 variants. Using immunoSEQ multiplex PCR, the repertoire was profiled, and TCRdb retains in-frame clones only, with some absent. The sample consists of over 100,000 clones, over 70% of them appearing once. This specimen consisted of peripheral blood, obtained after recovery from COVID-19. Source of these receptors: a human donor who had recovered from COVID-19.

V gene TRBV12-3 or TRBV12-4 combines with J gene TRBJ2-7; possibly TRBD1 or TRBD2 for D (5 bases each). The CDR3 length is 13 residues. Trimming took off 6 bases at V and 2 bases at J, with 11 bases between the two ends. The CDR3 loop is CASRRDGPYEQYF. The CDR3 DNA reads TGTGCCAGCAGACGGGACGGTCCCTACGAGCAGTACTTC.

The CDR3 sequence: CASSLSAVNYGYTF. The CDR3 DNA follows: TGCGCCAGCAGCCTCTCTGCTGTTAACTATGGCTACACCTTC. The chain has TRBV5-1 and TRBJ1-2; D gene ambiguous. The germline V gene encodes CDR1 SGHRS and CDR2 YFSETQ. The V end lost 4 bases, the J end lost 1 base, and 11 bases lay between the germline ends. This CDR3 has 14 residues.

This clone was observed a few times. This rearrangement joins TRBV5-1 to TRBJ1-6; D is possibly TRBD1 (5 bases). The germline V gene encodes CDR1 SGHRS and CDR2 YFSETQ. CDR3 size: 20 residues. V lost 0 bases and J lost 0, with 19 bases in between. Here the CDR3 reads CASSLDRADRRSSYNSPLHF. In DNA form, the CDR3 reads TGCGCCAGCAGCTTGGACCGGGCAGACAGAAGAAGCTCCTATAATTCACCCCTCCACTTT.

This clone was picked up a small number of times. The chain has TRBV4-1 and TRBJ2-7; D is ambiguous. Germline V gene lookup returns CDR1 MGHRA and CDR2 YSYEKL. There are 14 residues in the CDR3. The V gene lost 0 bases and the J gene lost 0 bases, with 6 bases spanning the gap. The CDR3 DNA reads TGCGCCAGCAGCCAAGATCCAATCTCCTACGAGCAGTACTTC. It encodes CASSQDPISYEQYF.

The chain links TRBV28 to TRBJ2-7; a weak D match, TRBD1 (7 bases). The germline V gene encodes CDR1 MDHEN and CDR2 SYDVKM. Trimming stripped 10 bases from V and 2 bases from J, with 15 bases between. This CDR3 comprises 13 residues. This CDR3 reads CATRRDSPYEQYF. The DNA for the CDR3 is TGTGCCACCAGGCGGGACAGCCCCTACGAGCAGTACTTC.

This clone was detected only once. The chain has TRBV5-4 and TRBJ2-2; perhaps TRBD2 as D (6 bases). The ends were cut back, 0 bases at V and 4 bases at J, with 13 bases in the middle. From germline, CDR1 is SGHNT and CDR2 YYREEE (reference sequence). The CDR3 length is 16 residues. This CDR3 is CASSLANGGLTGELFF. CDR3 DNA sequence: TGTGCCAGCAGCTTGGCAAATGGGGGACTCACCGGGGAGCTGTTTTTT. Variable domain in full (rest from reference TRBV5-4 and TRBJ2-2): ETGVTQSPTHLIKTRGQQVTLRCSSQSGHNTVSWYQQALGQGPQFIFQYYREEENGRGNFPPRFSGLQFPNYSSELNVNALELDDSALYLCASSLANGGLTGELFFGEGSRLTVL.

This clone was counted a few times. V gene TRBV10-3 combines with J gene TRBJ1-1; D gene uncertain. This CDR3 region has 13 residues. CDR1 is ENHRY, CDR2 SYGVKD, per germline. Trimming took off 6 bases at V and 3 bases at J, with 11 bases between the two ends. The CDR3 DNA reads as TGTGCCATCAGGCGGGCAAGGGACACTGAAGCTTTCTTT. Translation gives CAIRRARDTEAFF.

The J gene is TRBJ2-1, the V gene TRBV15; D may correspond to TRBD1 or TRBD2 (5 bases each). V lost 0 bases and J 6 bases, leaving 15 bases between the germline ends. CDR3 length equals 16 residues. Germline V gene data show CDR1 as LNHNV and CDR2 as YYDKDF (reference sequence). The DNA of the CDR3 is TGTGCCACCAGCAGAGATTCGGACCTGAGGGGCAATGAGCAGTTCTTC. It codes for CATSRDSDLRGNEQFF.

This clone was counted at least ten times. The J gene is TRBJ2-2, the V gene TRBV4-3; D perhaps matches TRBD1 (5 bases). Germline values: CDR1 LGHNA, CDR2 YSLEER. V lost 1 base, J lost 0 bases, and 6 bases lay in between. The CDR3 totals 15 residues. CDR3: CASSQGTTNTGELFF. Written as DNA, the CDR3 is TGCGCCAGCAGCCAAGGGACAACGAACACCGGGGAGCTGTTTTTT.

V gene TRBV7-9 combines with J gene TRBJ2-5, with 10 bases aligning to TRBD2. Germline V CDR1 and CDR2: SEHNR, FQNEAQ (reference sequence). This CDR3 comprises 16 residues. With 1 base clipped from V and 2 bases from J, the junction kept 4 bases outside the gene matches. The CDR3 DNA sequence: TGTGCCAGCAGCTTAGGATTAGCGGGGGGTCAAGAGACCCAGTACTTC. Its translation: CASSLGLAGGQETQYF.

V and J are TRBV24-1 and TRBJ2-5; D could derive from TRBD1 or TRBD2 (6 bases each). Germline V gene data show CDR1 as KGHDR and CDR2 as SFDVKD. V was cut by 4 bases and J by 5 bases, with 13 bases left in between. The length of the CDR3 is 14 residues. The CDR3: CATSEAGDFETQYF. The CDR3 region has the DNA TGTGCCACCAGTGAGGCAGGGGACTTTGAGACCCAGTACTTC.

The rearrangement uses TRBV5-1 and TRBJ1-2; TRBD1 is a possible D gene (6 bases). Trimming left V 1 base short and J 4 bases short, with 17 bases between. The CDR3 runs 16 residues. Germline CDR1 is SGHRS and CDR2 is YFSETQ. The CDR3 DNA reads as TGCGCCAGCAGCTTGCAGGCAGGGGTACTGAGCTATGGCTACACCTTC. It specifies CASSLQAGVLSYGYTF.

The chain couples TRBV10-2 to TRBJ2-1; 7 positions agree with TRBD1. V was pared by 6 bases and J by 2 bases, with 1 base of the junction left unmatched. Looked up from germline, CDR1 is WSHSY and CDR2 is SAAADI. CDR3 length: 13 residues. CDR3 nucleotide sequence: TGCGCCAGCAGGAGGGGGCCCTACAATGAGCAGTTCTTC. Translating it yields CASRRGPYNEQFF.

A single count supports this clone. V and J are TRBV2 and TRBJ1-2; possible D gene TRBD1, 6 bases. Germline loops: CDR1 SNHLY, CDR2 FYNNEI. Trimming shortened V by 6 bases and J by 2 bases, and 13 bases separated the two germline ends. The CDR3 extends over 14 amino acids. The CDR3 loop is CASSGRGLNYGYTF. In DNA form, the CDR3 reads TGTGCCAGCAGCGGACGGGGGCTGAACTATGGCTACACCTTC.

CDR3 sequence (DNA): TGTGCCTGGGGCCGACAGGGAGGCACTGAAGCTTTCTTT. This translates into CAWGRQGGTEAFF. The V and J genes are TRBV30 and TRBJ1-1, with 7 bases that match TRBD1. The CDR3 has 13 amino acids. With V trimmed by 5 bases and J by 4 bases, 7 bases remained unmatched. The germline gives CDR1 GTSNPN, CDR2 SVGIG (reference sequence).

J is TRBJ1-2 and V is TRBV24-1; D not certain. Germline-derived CDR1 and CDR2 are KGHDR and SFDVKD. V lost 4 bases to trimming and J lost 8 bases, with 10 bases between them. The CDR3 is 12 residues long. CDR3 bases: TGTGCCACCAGTGACCCGGACCTGGGCTACACCTTC. Residues: CATSDPDLGYTF.

This chain links TRBV16 with TRBJ2-7; D remains unclear. The V gene's germline CDR1 is KGHSY and CDR2 FQNENV. Deletions cut 2 bases from V and 0 bases from J, with 2 bases between. The length of the CDR3 is 12 residues. Here the CDR3 DNA reads TGTGCCAGCAGCCAAAACTCCTACGAGCAGTACTTC. Residues: CASSQNSYEQYF.

The chain recombines TRBV6-2 or TRBV6-3 with TRBJ1-2; no reliable D call. V shed 0 bases and J shed 6 bases, with 11 bases lying between them. The CDR3 length is 14 residues. In germline, CDR1 is MNHEY, CDR2 SVGEGT. The CDR3 DNA follows: TGTGCCAGCAGTTACTCCAACCCTTCCAATGGCTACACCTTC. Amino acid sequence: CASSYSNPSNGYTF.